The clone carrying this TCR beta chain was seen many times. The target antigen is unknown. The junction departs from the called germline gene at one end, perhaps through a read error. The study profiled TCR beta VDJ and CDR3 using genomic DNA as template. MiXCR, applied by TCRdb to the reads, yields one record per CDR3 protein. The sample lists approximately 200,000 distinct CDR3 sequences, roughly 64% occurring once. This entry comes from a study of CD8+CD57+ T cells in acquired aplastic anemia. General study findings and limits: CD8+ Simpson's diversity in patients was not significantly different from that in controls. Between patients and controls, over 25 CD8+ CDR3 sequences were found in common.

This clonotype was obtained from a human donor with severe aplastic anemia or a healthy control (not recorded which). The sequencing sample was made of sorted CD4+, CD8+, or CD8+CD57+ T cells (not recorded which) from PBMCs.

Here the CDR3 DNA reads TGCAGTGCTGGAGACAGGCATAACTCCTACGAGCAGTACTTC. It translates to CSAGDRHNSYEQYF. V and J are TRBV20-1 and TRBJ2-7; maybe TRBD1 (6 bases). Germline V gene lookup returns CDR1 DFQATT and CDR2 SNEGSKA (reference sequence). CDR3 length equals 14 residues.